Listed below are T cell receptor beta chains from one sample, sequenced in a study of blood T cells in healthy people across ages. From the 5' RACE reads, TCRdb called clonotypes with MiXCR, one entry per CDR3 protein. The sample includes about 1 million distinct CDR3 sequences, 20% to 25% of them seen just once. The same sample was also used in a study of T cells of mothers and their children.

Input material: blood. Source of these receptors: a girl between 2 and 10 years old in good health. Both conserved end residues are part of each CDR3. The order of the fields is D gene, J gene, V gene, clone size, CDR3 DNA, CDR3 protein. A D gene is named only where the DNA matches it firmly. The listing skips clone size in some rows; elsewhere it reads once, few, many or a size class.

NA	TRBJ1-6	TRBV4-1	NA	TGCGCCAGCAGCCAATCAAGGGGGGCAGGGTCACCCCTCCACTTT	CASSQSRGAGSPLHF
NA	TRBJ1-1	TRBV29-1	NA	TGCAGCGTTGAAAGGAGGGCGGCCCCCGAGGCTTTCTTT	CSVERRAAPEAFF
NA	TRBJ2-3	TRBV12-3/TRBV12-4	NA	TGTGCCAGCAGTCGTACTAGAGGGAGCACAGATGCGCAGTATTTT	CASSRTRGSTDAQYF
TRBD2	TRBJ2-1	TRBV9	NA	TGTGCCAGCAGCCCCTCGCCGGGACTAGCTACGGATGAGCAGTTCTTC	CASSPSPGLATDEQFF
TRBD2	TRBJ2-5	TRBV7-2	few	TGTGCCAGCAGCTCTAGCGGGGAGTTTGGAGAGACCCAGTACTTC	CASSSSGEFGETQYF
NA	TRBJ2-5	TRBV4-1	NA	TGCGCCAGCAGCCAAGACATCCTGACTGGGGATAAGTACTTC	CASSQDILTGDKYF
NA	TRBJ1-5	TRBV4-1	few	TGCGCCAGCAGCCTGGACACCTCTAGCAATCAGCCCCAGCATTTT	CASSLDTSSNQPQHF
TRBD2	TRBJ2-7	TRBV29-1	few	TGCAGCGTTGGTCATCTAGCGGGAGCCGAGCAGTACTTC	CSVGHLAGAEQYF
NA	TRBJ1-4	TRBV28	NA	TGTGCCAGCAGCCCCCCTACAGGAAAACTGTTTTTT	CASSPPTGKLFF
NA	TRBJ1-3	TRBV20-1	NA	TGCAGTGCTAGAGACGACGGTACTGGAAACACCATATATTTT	CSARDDGTGNTIYF
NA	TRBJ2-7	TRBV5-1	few	TGCGCCAGCAGGAGACAGGTTGATGGAGGCGAGCAGTACTTC	CASRRQVDGGEQYF
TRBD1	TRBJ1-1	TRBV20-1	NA	TGCAGTGCTAGAGACGCCCCTGGACAGGGGGTCACTGAAGCTTTCTTT	CSARDAPGQGVTEAFF
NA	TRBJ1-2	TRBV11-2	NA	TGTGCCAGCAGCTATGGGGGGGGACTCGCCCCTATGTACACCTTC	CASSYGGGLAPMYTF
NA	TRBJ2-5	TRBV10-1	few	TGCGCCAGCAGTGAGTCATGGGTGCGAGAGACCCAGTACTTC	CASSESWVRETQYF
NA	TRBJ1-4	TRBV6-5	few	TGTGCCAGCACCTCACCGGGCACCCCAAAGCTATTTTTT	CASTSPGTPKLFF
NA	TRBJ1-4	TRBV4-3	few	TGCGCCAGCAGCCAAGACGGTTCCATGGTGGATGAAAAACTGTTTTTT	CASSQDGSMVDEKLFF
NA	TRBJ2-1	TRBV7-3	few	TGTGCCAGCAGCCCACTCCCCGGGACCGCTTACAATGAGCAGTTCTTC	CASSPLPGTAYNEQFF
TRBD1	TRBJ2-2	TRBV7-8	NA	TGTGCCACACAACCCGGGACAGGGTCCGGGGAGCTGTTTTTT	CATQPGTGSGELFF
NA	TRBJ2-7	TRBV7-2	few	TGTGCCAGCAGCTTGGAGGCTCACTCCGAGCAGTACTTC	CASSLEAHSEQYF
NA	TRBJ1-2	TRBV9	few	TGTGCCAGCAGCTCGAGCGGCACCAGGGGTCCCGACTATGGCTACACCTTC	CASSSSGTRGPDYGYTF
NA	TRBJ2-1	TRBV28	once	TGTGCCAGCAGTTTATGGGACCCCTCCTACAATGAGCAGTTCTTC	CASSLWDPSYNEQFF
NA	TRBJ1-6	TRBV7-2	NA	TGTGCCAGCAGCTTAGCGGCGACCGGTGCTCCCACCTCCTATAATTCACCCCTCCACTTT	CASSLAATGAPTSYNSPLHF
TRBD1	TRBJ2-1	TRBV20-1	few	TGCAGTGCTAGAGTTACAGGGGGGAAGGGTGAGCAGTTCTTC	CSARVTGGKGEQFF
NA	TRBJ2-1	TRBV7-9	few	TGTGCCAGCACCCCCACCGGGGCTTCCAATGAGCAGTTCTTC	CASTPTGASNEQFF
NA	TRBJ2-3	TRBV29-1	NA	TGCAGCGTTGGGCGATCAGATACGCAGTATTTT	CSVGRSDTQYF
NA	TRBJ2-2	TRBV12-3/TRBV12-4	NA	TGTGCCAGCAGTCCACGGTACATCAGGGTTACCGGGGAGCTGTTTTTT	CASSPRYIRVTGELFF
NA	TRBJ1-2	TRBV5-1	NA	TGCGCCAGCAGCTTGGGCAGGGCCTTCTATGGCTACACCTTC	CASSLGRAFYGYTF
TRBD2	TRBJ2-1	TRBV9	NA	TGTGCCAGCAGCGTCTGGGGGGGCTCCTACAATGAGCAGTTCTTC	CASSVWGGSYNEQFF
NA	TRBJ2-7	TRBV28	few	TGTGCCAGCAGGGACAAGACAGAGCAGTACTTC	CASRDKTEQYF
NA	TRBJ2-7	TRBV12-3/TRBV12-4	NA	TGTGCCAGCAGTCCTCTATTGGAGGGGGGAAGCGAGCAGTACTTC	CASSPLLEGGSEQYF
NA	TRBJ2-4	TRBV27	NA	TGTGCCAGCAGTTTATCGTTCAGTAATCTAGCCAAAAACATTCAGTACTTC	CASSLSFSNLAKNIQYF
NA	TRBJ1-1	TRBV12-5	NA	TGTGCTAGTGGTCAAGCCCTTGGTCTTGAAGCTTTCTTT	CASGQALGLEAFF
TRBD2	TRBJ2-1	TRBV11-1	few	TGTGCCAGCAGCCCCCAAGCGGGGGGGCCTAATAATGAGCAGTTCTTC	CASSPQAGGPNNEQFF
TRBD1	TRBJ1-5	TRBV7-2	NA	TGTGCCAGCAGCTTTAGAGGGGGCGATCAGCCCCAGCATTTT	CASSFRGGDQPQHF
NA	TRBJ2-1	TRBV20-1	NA	TGCAGTGCTAGAGATCGACAGGGAGGGGAGTTCTTC	CSARDRQGGEFF
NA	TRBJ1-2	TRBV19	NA	TGTGCCAGTAGTATACTAGGCCCGTCGGGTGGCTACACCTTC	CASSILGPSGGYTF
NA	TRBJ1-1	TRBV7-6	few	TGTGCCAGCAGCTTAGAGGCAAGCACTGAAGCTTTCTTT	CASSLEASTEAFF
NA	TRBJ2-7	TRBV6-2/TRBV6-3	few	TGTGCCAGCAGGACACGGAACGAGCAGTACTTC	CASRTRNEQYF
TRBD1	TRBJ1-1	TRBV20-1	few	TGCAGTGCTAGGGGGGACAGCAATACTGAAGCTTTCTTT	CSARGDSNTEAFF
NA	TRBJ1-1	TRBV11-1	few	TGTGCCAGCAGCTCCTTCACAGGCTTGGTTGAAAGTGAAGCTTTCTTT	CASSSFTGLVESEAFF
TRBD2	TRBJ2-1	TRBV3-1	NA	TGTGCCAGCAGCCCCACCCTAGCGGGGGGGCCTGTAGAGCAGTTCTTC	CASSPTLAGGPVEQFF
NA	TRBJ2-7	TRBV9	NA	TGTGCCAGCAGCGTAGGATTAGAGCGACCCACCTACGAGCAGTACTTC	CASSVGLERPTYEQYF
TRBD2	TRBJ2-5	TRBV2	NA	TGTGCCAGCCCCCTCTCCAGGACTAGCGGGAAGTACCAAGAGACCCAGTACTTC	CASPLSRTSGKYQETQYF
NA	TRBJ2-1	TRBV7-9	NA	TGTGCCAGCAGCTTCACGGTCGATGAGCAGTTCTTC	CASSFTVDEQFF